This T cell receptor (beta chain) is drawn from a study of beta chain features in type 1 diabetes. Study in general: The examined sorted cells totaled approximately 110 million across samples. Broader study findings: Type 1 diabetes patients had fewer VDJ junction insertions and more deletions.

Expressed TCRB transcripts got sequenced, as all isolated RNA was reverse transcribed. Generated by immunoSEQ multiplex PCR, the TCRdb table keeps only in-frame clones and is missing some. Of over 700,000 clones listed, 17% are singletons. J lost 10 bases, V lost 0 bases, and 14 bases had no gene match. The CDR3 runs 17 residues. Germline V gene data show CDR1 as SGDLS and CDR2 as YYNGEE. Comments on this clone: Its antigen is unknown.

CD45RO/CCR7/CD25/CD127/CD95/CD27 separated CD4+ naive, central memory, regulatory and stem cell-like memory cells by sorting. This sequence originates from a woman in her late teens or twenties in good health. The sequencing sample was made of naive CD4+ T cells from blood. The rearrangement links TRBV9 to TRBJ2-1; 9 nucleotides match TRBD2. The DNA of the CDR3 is TGTGCCAGCAGCGTAGGGGTTAGCGGGAGTGCTCTTCGGGAGCAGTTCTTC. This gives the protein CASSVGVSGSALREQFF.